The clone carrying this TCR beta chain was detected once. Per the germline V gene, CDR1 is MDHEN and CDR2 is SYDVKM. The junction had 9 bases not matched to a gene; V was cut back by 9 bases and J by 8 bases. This CDR3 has 14 amino acids. This sample stems from a study of blood T cell repertoires in COVID-19. Across the whole study: Samples came from the United States, Italy and Spain, spanning acute and convalescent COVID-19. The cDNA or gDNA used as material had been derived from T cells, B-cell-depleted T cells, or PBMCs.

Sequencing used immunoSEQ multiplex PCR; TCRdb keeps in-frame clones, though not all of them. The data hold approximately 150,000 clones, with more than 65% observed a single time. The sequenced sample consisted of peripheral blood. This receptor was taken from a man in his fifties or sixties with acute or convalescent COVID-19. J is TRBJ1-4 and V is TRBV28, with TRBD1 matching 10 bases. The CDR3 is CASLGTGAGEKLFF. The CDR3 DNA sequence: TGTGCCAGTCTAGGGACAGGGGCTGGCGAAAAACTGTTTTTT.